These 10 T cell receptor beta chains were sequenced from one sample in a study of blood T cell repertoires in COVID-19 (dated by TCRdb to 2020 to 2021). Preparation of the library involved the immunoSEQ multiplex PCR assay. TCRdb stores this immuneACCESS table with in-frame sequences only. Part of the clones is absent; in the studies checked, under half of the shortfall reflects unresolved V genes, and no reason is known for the rest. The sample yields some 290,000 clones; roughly 90% were counted once. Clones ranked in the top ten supply around 0.98% of the sample. What was sequenced was peripheral blood. Receptor source: a middle-aged woman with COVID-19, enrolled during active disease.

This clone was detected a few times. This rearrangement joins TRBV7-3 to TRBJ1-6, with a possible D match to TRBD1 (6 bases). CDR1 SGHTA and CDR2 FQGTGA come from the germline V gene. CDR3 size: 14 residues. Trimming removed 6 bases from V and 6 bases from J, with 12 bases in between. The CDR3 nucleotides read TGTGCCAGCAGGCGAACAGGGTTTAATTCACCCCTCCACTTT. It specifies CASRRTGFNSPLHF.

This chain links TRBV5-1 with TRBJ2-7; perhaps TRBD1 as D (6 bases). CDR1 is SGHRS, CDR2 YFSETQ, per germline. V lost 4 bases and J lost 7, with 18 bases in between. The CDR3 is 14 residues long. Here the CDR3 reads CASSDQQGSGEQYF. The CDR3 nucleotides read TGCGCCAGCAGCGATCAACAGGGCTCGGGAGAGCAGTACTTC.

The rearrangement uses TRBV7-3 and TRBJ1-2; D gene ambiguous. The CDR3 has 12 amino acids. Trimming pared 0 bases from V and 14 bases from J, leaving 13 bases between. From germline, CDR1 is SGHTA and CDR2 FQGTGA. The CDR3 region has the DNA TGTGCCAGCAGCTTAACCGCAGGATATCGGACCTTC. Protein: CASSLTAGYRTF. The variable domain in full, completed from reference TRBV7-3 and TRBJ1-2, reads GAGVSQTPSNKVTEKGKYVELRCDPISGHTALYWYRQSLGQGPEFLIYFQGTGAADDSGLPNDRFFAVRPEGSVSTLKIQRTERGDSAVYLCASSLTAGYRTFGSGTRLTVV.

The chain combines TRBV3-1 (or the pseudogene TRBV3-2) with TRBJ1-5; D may be TRBD1 (5 bases). Germline V lookup: CDR1 LGHDT, CDR2 YNNKEL (reference sequence). This CDR3 is 14 amino acids long. Trimming removed 2 bases from V and 7 bases from J, with 12 bases in between. The CDR3 sequence: CASSQTDGGQPQHF. CDR3 DNA: TGTGCCAGCAGCCAAACAGACGGGGGGCAGCCCCAGCATTTT.

As regards this clone: The junction differs from germline at one of its ends, possibly a read error. The chain uses TRBV5-1 and TRBJ1-1; 8 bases map to TRBD1. This CDR3 comprises 16 residues. Germline assignment: CDR1 SGHRS and CDR2 YFSETQ. In nucleotides, the CDR3 is TGCGCCAGCAGCCAGGCGCCAGGGGGCGTGAAAACTGAAGCTTTCTTT. It specifies CASSQAPGGVKTEAFF.

The chain recombines TRBV24-1 with TRBJ2-2; 9 nucleotides align to TRBD1. The length of the CDR3 is 16 residues. V dropped 4 bases and J dropped 4; count of bases not matched to a gene: 6. Germline-derived CDR1 and CDR2 are KGHDR and SFDVKD. The CDR3 region is CATSDSQGAVTGELFF. Here the CDR3 DNA reads TGTGCCACCAGTGACTCACAGGGGGCGGTCACCGGGGAGCTGTTTTTT.

V is TRBV5-1 and J is TRBJ2-7; 7 bases align to TRBD2. Losses at the gene ends were 5 bases for V and 0 bases for J; bases not matched to a gene: 11. Germline V gives CDR1 SGHRS, CDR2 YFSETQ. The CDR3 sequence is 16 residues long. CDR3 loop: CASRSNPGTISYEQYF. CDR3 in DNA: TGCGCCAGCAGGTCGAACCCTGGGACTATCTCCTACGAGCAGTACTTC.

This sequence joins TRBV10-2 and TRBJ2-1; D is uncertain. The CDR3 is made up of 12 amino acids. Germline CDR1 reads WSHSY; CDR2 reads SAAADI. Trimming cost V 6 bases and J 10 bases, with 13 bases left between them. The CDR3 DNA is TGCGCCAGCAGAGCAAGTGTCCCCGAGCAGTTCTTC. Amino acids: CASRASVPEQFF.

This clone was recorded a few times. The chain combines TRBV18 with TRBJ1-2, with a weak D call TRBD1 (5 bases). Germline loops: CDR1 KGHSH, CDR2 LQKENI. This CDR3 spans 16 amino acids. V lost 6 bases to trimming and J lost 2 bases, with 19 bases between them. The DNA of the CDR3 is TGTGCCAGCTCTACCGGGGGAGGAGGTTCCAACTATGGCTACACCTTC. Its protein is CASSTGGGGSNYGYTF.

The rearrangement links TRBV5-4 to TRBJ2-6; D remains ambiguous. This CDR3 region has 13 residues. From germline, CDR1 is SGHNT and CDR2 YYREEE (reference sequence). Trimming removed 2 bases from V and 2 bases from J, with 2 bases in between. The CDR3 DNA is TGTGCCAGCAGCTTTACTGGGGCCAACGTCCTGACTTTC. It is translated as CASSFTGANVLTF. The complete variable domain, with remaining parts taken from reference TRBV5-4 and TRBJ2-6, reads ETGVTQSPTHLIKTRGQQVTLRCSSQSGHNTVSWYQQALGQGPQFIFQYYREEENGRGNFPPRFSGLQFPNYSSELNVNALELDDSALYLCASSFTGANVLTFGAGSRLTVL.